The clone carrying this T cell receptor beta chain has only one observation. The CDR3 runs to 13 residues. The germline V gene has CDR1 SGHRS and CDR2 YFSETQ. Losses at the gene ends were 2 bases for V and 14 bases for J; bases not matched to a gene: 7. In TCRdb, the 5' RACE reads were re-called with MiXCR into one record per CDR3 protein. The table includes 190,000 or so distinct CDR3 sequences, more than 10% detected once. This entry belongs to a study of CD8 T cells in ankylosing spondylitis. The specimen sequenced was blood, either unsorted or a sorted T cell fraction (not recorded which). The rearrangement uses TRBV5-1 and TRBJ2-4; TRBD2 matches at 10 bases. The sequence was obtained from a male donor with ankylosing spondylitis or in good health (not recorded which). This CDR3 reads CASSLAGGHAKYF. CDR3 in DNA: TGCGCCAGCAGCTTAGCGGGGGGGCATGCAAAGTACTTC.